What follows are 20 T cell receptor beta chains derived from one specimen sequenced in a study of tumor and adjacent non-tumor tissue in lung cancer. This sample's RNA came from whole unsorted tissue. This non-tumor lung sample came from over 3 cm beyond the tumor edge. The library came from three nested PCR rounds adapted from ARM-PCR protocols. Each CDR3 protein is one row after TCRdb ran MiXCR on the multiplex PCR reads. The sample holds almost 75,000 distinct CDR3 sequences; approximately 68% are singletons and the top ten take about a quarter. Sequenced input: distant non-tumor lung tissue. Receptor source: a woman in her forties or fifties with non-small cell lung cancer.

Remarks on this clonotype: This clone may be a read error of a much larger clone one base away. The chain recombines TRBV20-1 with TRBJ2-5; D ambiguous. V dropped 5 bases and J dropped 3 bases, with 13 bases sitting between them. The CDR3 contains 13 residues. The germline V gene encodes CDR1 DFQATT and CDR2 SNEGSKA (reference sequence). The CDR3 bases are TGCAGTGCTCTTTACAGACTGGAAGAGACCCAGTACTTC. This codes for CSALYRLEETQYF.

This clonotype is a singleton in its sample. The CDR3 loop reads CASTPDGGQGSYEQYF. The CDR3 nucleotides read TGTGCCAGCACCCCAGACGGGGGGCAGGGCTCCTACGAGCAGTACTTC. The genes are TRBV11-2 and TRBJ2-7; D is possibly TRBD2 (7 bases). Trimming shortened V by 7 bases and J by 0 bases, and 19 bases separated the two germline ends. Germline V gene lookup returns CDR1 SGHAT and CDR2 FQNNGV. CDR3 length equals 16 residues.

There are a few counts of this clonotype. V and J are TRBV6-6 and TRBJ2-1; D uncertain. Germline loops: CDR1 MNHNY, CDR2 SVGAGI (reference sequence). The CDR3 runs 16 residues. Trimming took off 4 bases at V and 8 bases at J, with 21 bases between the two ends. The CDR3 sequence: CASSSTKRVNNDEQFF. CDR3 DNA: TGTGCCAGCAGTTCGACCAAGAGAGTGAATAACGATGAGCAGTTCTTC.

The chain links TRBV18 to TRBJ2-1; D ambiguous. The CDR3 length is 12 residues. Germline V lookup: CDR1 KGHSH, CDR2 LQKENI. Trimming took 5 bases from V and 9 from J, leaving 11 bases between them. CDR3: CASSDRVPEQFF. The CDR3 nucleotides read TGTGCCAGCTCAGACCGGGTGCCTGAGCAGTTCTTC.

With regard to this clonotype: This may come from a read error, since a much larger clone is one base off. CDR3: CASSQGPANTGELLF. CDR3 in DNA: TGCGCCAGCAGCCAAGGGCCTGCGAACACCGGGGAGCTGCTTTTT. The chain carries TRBV4-3 and TRBJ2-2; TRBD2 might be the D (5 bases). Germline V gene data show CDR1 as LGHNA and CDR2 as YSLEER. The CDR3 extends over 15 amino acids.

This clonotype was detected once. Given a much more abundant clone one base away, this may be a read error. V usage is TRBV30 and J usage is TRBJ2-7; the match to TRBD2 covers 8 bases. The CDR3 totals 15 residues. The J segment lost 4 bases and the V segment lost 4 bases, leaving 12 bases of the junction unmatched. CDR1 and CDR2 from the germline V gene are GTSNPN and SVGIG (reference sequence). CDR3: CAWTPGTERGYEQYF. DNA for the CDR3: TGTGCCTGGACCCCCGGGACCGAGCGGGGGTACGAGCAGTACTTC.

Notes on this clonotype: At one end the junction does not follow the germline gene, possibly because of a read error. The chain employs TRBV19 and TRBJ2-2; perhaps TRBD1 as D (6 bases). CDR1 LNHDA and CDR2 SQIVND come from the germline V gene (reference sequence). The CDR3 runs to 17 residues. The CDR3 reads CASSPTNRAVDTRELFF. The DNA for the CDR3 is TGTGCCAGTAGTCCAACCAACAGGGCGGTGGACACCAGGGAGCTGTTTTTT.

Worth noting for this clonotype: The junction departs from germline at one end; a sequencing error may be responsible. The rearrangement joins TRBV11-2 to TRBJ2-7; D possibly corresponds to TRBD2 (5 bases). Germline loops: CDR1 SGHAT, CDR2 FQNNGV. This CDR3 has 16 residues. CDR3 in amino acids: CASSLRAGGSSYEQYF. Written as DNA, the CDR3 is TGTGCCAGCAGCCTACGTGCGGGTGGAAGCTCCTATGAGCAGTACTTC.

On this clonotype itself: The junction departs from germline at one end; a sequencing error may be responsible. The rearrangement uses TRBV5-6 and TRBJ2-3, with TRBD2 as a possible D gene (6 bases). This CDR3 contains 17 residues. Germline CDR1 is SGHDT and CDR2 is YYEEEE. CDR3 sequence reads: CTSSRLTRGGGTDTQYF. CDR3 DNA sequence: TGTACCAGCAGCCGTTTAACAAGGGGCGGGGGCACAGATACGCAGTATTTT.

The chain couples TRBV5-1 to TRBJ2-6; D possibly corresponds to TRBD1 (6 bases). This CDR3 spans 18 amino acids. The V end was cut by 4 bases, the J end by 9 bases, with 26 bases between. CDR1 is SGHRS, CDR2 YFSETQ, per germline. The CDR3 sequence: CASSRQGTSGPWVNVLTF. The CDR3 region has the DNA TGCGCCAGCAGCCGCCAGGGGACCTCTGGCCCTTGGGTCAACGTCCTGACTTTC.

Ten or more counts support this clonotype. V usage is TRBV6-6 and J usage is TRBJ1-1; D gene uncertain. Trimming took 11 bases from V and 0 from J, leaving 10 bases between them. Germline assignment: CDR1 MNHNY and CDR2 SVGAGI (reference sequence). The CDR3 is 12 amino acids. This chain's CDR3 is CAAQTMNTEAFF. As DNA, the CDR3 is TGTGCCGCACAAACCATGAACACTGAAGCTTTCTTT.

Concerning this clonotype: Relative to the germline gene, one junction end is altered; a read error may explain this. As DNA, the CDR3 is TGTGCCAACAGCTTAGCGGTTTGGTACGAGCAGTATTTC. Its translation is CANSLAVWYEQYF. The chain is built from TRBV11-2 and TRBJ2-7; maybe TRBD2 (6 bases). The germline V gene has CDR1 SGHAT and CDR2 FQNNGV. This CDR3 is 13 amino acids long. The full variable domain, rest sourced from reference TRBV11-2 and TRBJ2-7, is EAGVAQSPRYKIIEKRQSVAFWCNPISGHATLYWYQQILGQGPKLLIQFQNNGVVDDSQLPKDRFSAERLKGVDSTLKIQPAKLEDSAVYLCANSLAVWYEQYFGPGTRLTVT.

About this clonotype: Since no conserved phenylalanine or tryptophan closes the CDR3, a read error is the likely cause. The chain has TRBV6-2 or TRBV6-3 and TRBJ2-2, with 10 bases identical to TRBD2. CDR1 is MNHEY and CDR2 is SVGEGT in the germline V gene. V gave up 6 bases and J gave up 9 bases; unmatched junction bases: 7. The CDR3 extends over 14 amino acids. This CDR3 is CASRRGLAVRELFL. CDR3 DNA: TGTGCCAGCAGACGAGGACTAGCGGTACGGGAGCTGTTTTTA.

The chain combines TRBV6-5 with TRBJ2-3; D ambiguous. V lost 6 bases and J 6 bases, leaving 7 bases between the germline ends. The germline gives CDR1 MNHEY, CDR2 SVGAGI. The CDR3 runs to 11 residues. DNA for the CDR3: TGTGCCAGCAGGATTGGGGATACGCAGTATTTT. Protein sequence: CASRIGDTQYF.

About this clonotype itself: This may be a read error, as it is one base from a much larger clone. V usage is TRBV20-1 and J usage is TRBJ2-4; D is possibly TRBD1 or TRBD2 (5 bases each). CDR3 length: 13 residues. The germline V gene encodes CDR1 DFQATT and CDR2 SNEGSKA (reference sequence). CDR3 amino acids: CSVWVGAKDIQYF. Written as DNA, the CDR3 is TGCAGTGTTTGGGTCGGGGCCAAAGACATTCAGTACTTC.

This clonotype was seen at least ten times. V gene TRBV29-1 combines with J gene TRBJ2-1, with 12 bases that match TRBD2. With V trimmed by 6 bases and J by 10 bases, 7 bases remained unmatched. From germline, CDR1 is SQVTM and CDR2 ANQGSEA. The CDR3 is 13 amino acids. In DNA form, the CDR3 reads TGCAGCGTCGGACTAGCGGGACAAGGCGAGCAGTTCTTC. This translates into CSVGLAGQGEQFF.

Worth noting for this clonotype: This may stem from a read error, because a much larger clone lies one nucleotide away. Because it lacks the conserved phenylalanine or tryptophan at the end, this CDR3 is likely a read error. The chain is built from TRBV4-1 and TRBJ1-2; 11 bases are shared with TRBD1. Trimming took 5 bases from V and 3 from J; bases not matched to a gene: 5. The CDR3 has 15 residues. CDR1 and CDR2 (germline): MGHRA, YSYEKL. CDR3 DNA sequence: TGCGCCAGCAGCGAAAGGACAGGGGGCGACTATGGCTACACCCTC. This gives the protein CASSERTGGDYGYTL.

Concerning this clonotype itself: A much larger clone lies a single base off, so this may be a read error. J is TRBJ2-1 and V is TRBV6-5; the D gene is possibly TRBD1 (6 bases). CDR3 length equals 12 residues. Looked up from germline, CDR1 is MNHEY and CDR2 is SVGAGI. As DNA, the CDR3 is TGTGCCAGCAATTACTCAACAGGGGAGCAGTTCTTC. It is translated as CASNYSTGEQFF.

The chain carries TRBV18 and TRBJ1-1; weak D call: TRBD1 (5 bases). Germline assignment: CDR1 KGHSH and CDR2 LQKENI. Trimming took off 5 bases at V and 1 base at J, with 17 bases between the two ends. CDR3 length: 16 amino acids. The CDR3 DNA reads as TGTGCCAGCTCATCATCCGGTGGGGGGACGAACACTGAAGCTTTCTTT. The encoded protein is CASSSSGGGTNTEAFF.

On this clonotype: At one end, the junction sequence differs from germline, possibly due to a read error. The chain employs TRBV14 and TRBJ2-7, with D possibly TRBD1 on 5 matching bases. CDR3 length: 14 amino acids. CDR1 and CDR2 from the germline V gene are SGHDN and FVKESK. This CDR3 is CARSQEAGPYEQYF. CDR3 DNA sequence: TGTGCCAGGAGCCAAGAGGCAGGGCCTTACGAGCAGTACTTC.